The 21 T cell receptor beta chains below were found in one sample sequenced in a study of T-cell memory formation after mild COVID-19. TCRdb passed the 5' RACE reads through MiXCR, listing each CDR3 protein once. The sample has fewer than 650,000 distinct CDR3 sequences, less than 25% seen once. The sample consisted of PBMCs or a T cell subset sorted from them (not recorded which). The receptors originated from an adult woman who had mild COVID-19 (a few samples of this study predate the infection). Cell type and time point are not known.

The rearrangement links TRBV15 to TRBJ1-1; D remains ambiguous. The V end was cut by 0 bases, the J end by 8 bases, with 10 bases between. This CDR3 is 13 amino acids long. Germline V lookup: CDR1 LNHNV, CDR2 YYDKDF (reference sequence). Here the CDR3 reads CATSRERHSEAFF. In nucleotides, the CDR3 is TGTGCCACCAGCAGAGAAAGGCACTCCGAAGCTTTCTTT.

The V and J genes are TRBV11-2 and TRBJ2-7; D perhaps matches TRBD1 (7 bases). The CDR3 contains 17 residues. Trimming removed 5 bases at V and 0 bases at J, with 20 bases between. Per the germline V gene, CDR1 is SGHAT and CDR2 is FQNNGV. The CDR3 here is CASSPAEGQPSSYEQYF. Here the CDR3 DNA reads TGTGCCAGCAGCCCCGCGGAGGGACAGCCGTCCTCCTACGAGCAGTACTTC.

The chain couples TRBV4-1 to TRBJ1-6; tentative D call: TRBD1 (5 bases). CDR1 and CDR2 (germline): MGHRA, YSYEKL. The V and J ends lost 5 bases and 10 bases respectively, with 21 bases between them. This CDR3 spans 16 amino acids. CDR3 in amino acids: CASSAPNGRAGSPLHF. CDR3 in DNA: TGCGCCAGCAGCGCGCCCAATGGCAGGGCAGGATCACCCCTCCACTTT.

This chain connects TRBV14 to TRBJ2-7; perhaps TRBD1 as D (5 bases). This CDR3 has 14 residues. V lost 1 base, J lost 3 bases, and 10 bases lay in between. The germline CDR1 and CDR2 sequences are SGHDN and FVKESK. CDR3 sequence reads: CASSQVAGFYEQYF. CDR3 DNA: TGTGCCAGCAGCCAAGTGGCAGGGTTCTACGAGCAGTACTTC.

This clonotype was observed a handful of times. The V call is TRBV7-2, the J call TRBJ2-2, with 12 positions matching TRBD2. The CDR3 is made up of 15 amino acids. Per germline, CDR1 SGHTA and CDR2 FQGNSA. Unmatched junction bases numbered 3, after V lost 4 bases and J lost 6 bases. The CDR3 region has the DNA TGTGCCAGCAGCTCACCTAGCGGGGGGGCCGGGGAGCTGTTTTTT. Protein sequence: CASSSPSGGAGELFF.

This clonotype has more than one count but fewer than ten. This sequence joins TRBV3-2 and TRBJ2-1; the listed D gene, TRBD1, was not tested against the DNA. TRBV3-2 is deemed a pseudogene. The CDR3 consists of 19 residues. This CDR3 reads CASSKSFPHSSWGNDEQFF. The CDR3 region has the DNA TGTGCCAGCAGCAAATCCTTCCCTCACAGCAGTTGGGGGAACGATGAGCAGTTCTTC.

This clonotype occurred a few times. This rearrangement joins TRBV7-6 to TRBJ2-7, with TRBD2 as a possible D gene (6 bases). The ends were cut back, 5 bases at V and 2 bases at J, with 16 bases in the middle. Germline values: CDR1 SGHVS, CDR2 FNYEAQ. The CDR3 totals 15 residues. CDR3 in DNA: TGTGCCAGCAGCCCCATGGGGGGTAGGGCCTACGAGCAGTACTTC. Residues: CASSPMGGRAYEQYF.

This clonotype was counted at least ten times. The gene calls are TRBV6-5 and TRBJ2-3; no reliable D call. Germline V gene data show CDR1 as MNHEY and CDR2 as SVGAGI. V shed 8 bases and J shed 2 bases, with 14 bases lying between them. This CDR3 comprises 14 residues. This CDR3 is CASGPALITDTQYF. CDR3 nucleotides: TGTGCCAGCGGACCGGCCCTAATCACAGATACGCAGTATTTT.

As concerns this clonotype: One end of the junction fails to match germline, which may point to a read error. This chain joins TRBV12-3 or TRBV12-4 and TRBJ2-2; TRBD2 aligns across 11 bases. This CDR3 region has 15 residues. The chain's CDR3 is CSSSRSGRGGGELFF. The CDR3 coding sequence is TGTTCCAGCAGCCGTAGCGGGAGGGGTGGCGGGGAGCTGTTTTTT.

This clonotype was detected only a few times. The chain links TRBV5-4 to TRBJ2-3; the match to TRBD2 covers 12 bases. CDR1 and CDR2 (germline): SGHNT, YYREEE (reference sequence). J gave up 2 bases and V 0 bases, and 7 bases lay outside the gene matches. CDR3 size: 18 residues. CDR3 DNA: TGTGCCAGCAGCTTGGAAACTAGCGGGGGGATACTCACAGATACGCAGTATTTT. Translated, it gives CASSLETSGGILTDTQYF.

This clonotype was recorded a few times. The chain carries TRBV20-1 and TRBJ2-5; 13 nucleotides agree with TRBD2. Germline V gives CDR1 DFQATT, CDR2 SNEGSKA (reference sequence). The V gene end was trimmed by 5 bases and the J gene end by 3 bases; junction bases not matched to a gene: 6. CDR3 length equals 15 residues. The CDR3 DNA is TGCAGTGCTGAGCCGGGGACTAGCGGGGAAGAGACCCAGTACTTC. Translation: CSAEPGTSGEETQYF.

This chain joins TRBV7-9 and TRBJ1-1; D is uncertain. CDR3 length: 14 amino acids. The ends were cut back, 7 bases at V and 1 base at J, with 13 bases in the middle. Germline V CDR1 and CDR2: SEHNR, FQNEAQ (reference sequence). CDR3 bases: TGTGCCAGCACCCTCCCGGAAGAGAACACTGAAGCTTTCTTT. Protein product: CASTLPEENTEAFF.

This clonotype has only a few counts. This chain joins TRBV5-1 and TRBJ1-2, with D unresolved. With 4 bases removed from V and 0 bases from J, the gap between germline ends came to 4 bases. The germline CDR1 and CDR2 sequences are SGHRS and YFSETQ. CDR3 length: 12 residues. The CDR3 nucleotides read TGCGCCAGCAGCGCAGCTAACTATGGCTACACCTTC. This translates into CASSAANYGYTF.

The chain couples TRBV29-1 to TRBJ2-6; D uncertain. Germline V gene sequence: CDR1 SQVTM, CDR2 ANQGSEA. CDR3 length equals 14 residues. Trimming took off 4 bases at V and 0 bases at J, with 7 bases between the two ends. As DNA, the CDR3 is TGCAGCGTTGCGTTGAGCTCTGGGGCCAACGTCCTGACTTTC. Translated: CSVALSSGANVLTF.

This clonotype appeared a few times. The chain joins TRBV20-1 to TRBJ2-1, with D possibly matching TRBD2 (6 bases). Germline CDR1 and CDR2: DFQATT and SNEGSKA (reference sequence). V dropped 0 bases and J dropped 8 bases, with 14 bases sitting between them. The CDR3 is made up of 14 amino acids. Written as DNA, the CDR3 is TGCAGTGCTAGAGATCCCCCGGGGGTCTATGAGCAGTTCTTC. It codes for CSARDPPGVYEQFF.

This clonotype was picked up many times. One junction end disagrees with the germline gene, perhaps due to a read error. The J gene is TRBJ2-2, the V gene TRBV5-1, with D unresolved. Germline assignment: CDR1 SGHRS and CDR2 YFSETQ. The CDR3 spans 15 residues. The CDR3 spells CASSLASANTGELFF. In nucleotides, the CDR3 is TGCGCCAGCAGTTTGGCAAGTGCGAACACCGGGGAGCTGTTTTTT.

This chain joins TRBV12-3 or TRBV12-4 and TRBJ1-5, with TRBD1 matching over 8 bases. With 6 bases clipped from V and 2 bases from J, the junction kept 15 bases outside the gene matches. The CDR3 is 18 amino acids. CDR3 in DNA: TGTGCCAGCAGCCCCGGGACAGGTCCTCTCGGGGGCAATCAGCCCCAGCATTTT. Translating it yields CASSPGTGPLGGNQPQHF.

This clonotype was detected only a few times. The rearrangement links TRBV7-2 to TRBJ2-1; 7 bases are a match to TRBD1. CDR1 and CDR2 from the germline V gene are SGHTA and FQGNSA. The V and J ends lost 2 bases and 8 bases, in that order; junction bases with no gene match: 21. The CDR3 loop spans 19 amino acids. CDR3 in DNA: TGTGCCAGCAGCTTATGGGACAGAGAAATCCCACGAATCCAAGATGAGCAGTTCTTC. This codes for CASSLWDREIPRIQDEQFF.

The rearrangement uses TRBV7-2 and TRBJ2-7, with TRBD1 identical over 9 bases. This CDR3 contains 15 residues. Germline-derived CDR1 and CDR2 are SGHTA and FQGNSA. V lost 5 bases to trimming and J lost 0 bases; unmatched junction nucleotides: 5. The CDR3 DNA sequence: TGTGCCAGCAGCCGGACAGGGGTGGGCTCCTACGAGCAGTACTTC. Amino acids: CASSRTGVGSYEQYF.

The CDR3 sequence: CASSFLDNEQFF. Here the CDR3 DNA reads TGTGCCAGCAGCTTTCTAGACAATGAGCAGTTCTTC. V is TRBV3-1 and J is TRBJ2-1; D ambiguous. The CDR3 extends over 12 amino acids. Germline V gene data show CDR1 as LGHDT and CDR2 as YNNKEL (reference sequence). V lost 5 bases and J 5 bases, leaving 7 bases between the germline ends.

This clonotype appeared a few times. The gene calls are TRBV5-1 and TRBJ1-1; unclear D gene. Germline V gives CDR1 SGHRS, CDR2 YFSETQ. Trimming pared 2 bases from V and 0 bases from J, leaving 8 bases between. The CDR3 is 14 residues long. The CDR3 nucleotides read TGCGCCAGCAGCTTATCACAGTTGAACACTGAAGCTTTCTTT. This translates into CASSLSQLNTEAFF. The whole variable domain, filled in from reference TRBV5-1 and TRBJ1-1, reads KAGVTQTPRYLIKTRGQQVTLSCSPISGHRSVSWYQQTPGQGLQFLFEYFSETQRNKGNFPGRFSGRQFSNSRSEMNVSTLELGDSALYLCASSLSQLNTEAFFGQGTRLTVV.